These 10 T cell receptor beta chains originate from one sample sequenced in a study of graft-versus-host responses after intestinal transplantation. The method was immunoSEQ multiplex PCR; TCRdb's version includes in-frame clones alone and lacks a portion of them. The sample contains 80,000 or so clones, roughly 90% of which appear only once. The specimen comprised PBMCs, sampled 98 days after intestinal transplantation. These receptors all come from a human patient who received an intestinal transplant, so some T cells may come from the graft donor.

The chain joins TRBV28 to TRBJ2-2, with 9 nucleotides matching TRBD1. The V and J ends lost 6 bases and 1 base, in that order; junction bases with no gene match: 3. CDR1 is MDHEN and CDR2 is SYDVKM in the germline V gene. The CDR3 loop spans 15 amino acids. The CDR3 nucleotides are TGTGCCAGCAGGGGGGGACAGGGGAACACCGGGGAGCTGTTTTTT. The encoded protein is CASRGGQGNTGELFF.

CDR3 in DNA: TGCAGTGCTAGGGACAGGGAACAGTACTTC. Protein sequence: CSARDREQYF. The chain uses TRBV20-1 and TRBJ2-7; 8 bases agree with TRBD1. The CDR3 runs 10 residues. Germline V CDR1 and CDR2: DFQATT, SNEGSKA (reference sequence). V lost 3 bases, J lost 10 bases, and 2 bases stayed unmatched.

DNA for the CDR3: TGCGCCAGCAGCGGGACAGGGGCCGTCACAGATACGCAGTATTTT. This sequence encodes CASSGTGAVTDTQYF. The chain recombines TRBV4-1 with TRBJ2-3; 10 bases match TRBD1. Trimming cost V 5 bases and J 2 bases; bases outside gene matches: 4. The CDR3 is 15 residues long. Per germline, CDR1 MGHRA and CDR2 YSYEKL.

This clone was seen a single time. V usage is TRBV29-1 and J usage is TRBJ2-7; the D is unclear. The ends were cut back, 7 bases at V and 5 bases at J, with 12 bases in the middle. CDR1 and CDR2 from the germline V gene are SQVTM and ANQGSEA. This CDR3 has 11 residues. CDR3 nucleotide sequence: TGCAGCGGGGGATACGGCAACGAGCAGTACTTC. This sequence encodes CSGGYGNEQYF.

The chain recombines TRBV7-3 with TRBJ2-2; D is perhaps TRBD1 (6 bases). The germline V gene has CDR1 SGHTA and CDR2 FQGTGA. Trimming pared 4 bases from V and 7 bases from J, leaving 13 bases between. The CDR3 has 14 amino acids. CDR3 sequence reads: CASSSFGGDGELFF. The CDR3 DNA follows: TGTGCCAGCAGCTCCTTTGGGGGCGACGGGGAGCTGTTTTTT.

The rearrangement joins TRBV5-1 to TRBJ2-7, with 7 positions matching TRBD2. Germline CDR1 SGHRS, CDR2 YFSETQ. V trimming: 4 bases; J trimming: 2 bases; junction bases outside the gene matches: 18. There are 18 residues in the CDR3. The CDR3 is CASSALKEGAGLTYEQYF. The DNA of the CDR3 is TGCGCCAGCAGCGCCCTGAAAGAGGGAGCGGGGCTTACCTACGAGCAGTACTTC. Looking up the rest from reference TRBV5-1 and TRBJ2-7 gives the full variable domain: KAGVTQTPRYLIKTRGQQVTLSCSPISGHRSVSWYQQTPGQGLQFLFEYFSETQRNKGNFPGRFSGRQFSNSRSEMNVSTLELGDSALYLCASSALKEGAGLTYEQYFGPGTRLTVT.

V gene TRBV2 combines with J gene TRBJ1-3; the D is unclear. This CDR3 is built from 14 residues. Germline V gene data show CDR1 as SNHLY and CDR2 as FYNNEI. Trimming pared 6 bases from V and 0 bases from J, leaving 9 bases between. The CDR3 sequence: CASRAISSGNTIYF. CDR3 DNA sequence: TGTGCCAGCAGGGCTATAAGCTCTGGAAACACCATATATTTT.

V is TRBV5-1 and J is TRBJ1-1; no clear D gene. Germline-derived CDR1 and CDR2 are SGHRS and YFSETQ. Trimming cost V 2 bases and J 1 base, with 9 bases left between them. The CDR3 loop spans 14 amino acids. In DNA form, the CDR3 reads TGCGCCAGCAGCTTAACCGACGGGAACACTGAAGCTTTCTTT. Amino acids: CASSLTDGNTEAFF. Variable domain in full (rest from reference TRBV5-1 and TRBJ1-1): KAGVTQTPRYLIKTRGQQVTLSCSPISGHRSVSWYQQTPGQGLQFLFEYFSETQRNKGNFPGRFSGRQFSNSRSEMNVSTLELGDSALYLCASSLTDGNTEAFFGQGTRLTVV.

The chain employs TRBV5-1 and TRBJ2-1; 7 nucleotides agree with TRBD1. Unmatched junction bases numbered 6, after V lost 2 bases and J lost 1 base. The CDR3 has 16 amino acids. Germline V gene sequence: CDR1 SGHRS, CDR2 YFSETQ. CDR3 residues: CASSFEGAGSYNEQFF. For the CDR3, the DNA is TGCGCCAGCAGCTTTGAGGGGGCTGGTTCCTACAATGAGCAGTTCTTC.

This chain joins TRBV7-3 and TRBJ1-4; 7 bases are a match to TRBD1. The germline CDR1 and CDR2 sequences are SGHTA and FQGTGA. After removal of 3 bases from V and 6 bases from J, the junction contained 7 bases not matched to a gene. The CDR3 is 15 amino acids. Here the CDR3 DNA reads TGTGCCAGCAGCTTCAACAGGGGTGAGGATGAAAAACTGTTTTTT. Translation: CASSFNRGEDEKLFF. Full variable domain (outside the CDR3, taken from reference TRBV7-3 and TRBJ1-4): GAGVSQTPSNKVTEKGKYVELRCDPISGHTALYWYRQSLGQGPEFLIYFQGTGAADDSGLPNDRFFAVRPEGSVSTLKIQRTERGDSAVYLCASSFNRGEDEKLFFGSGTQLSVL.